The clone carrying this TCR beta chain was picked up a small number of times. CDR3 length equals 13 residues. The V end was cut by 1 base, the J end by 3 bases, with 6 bases between. Germline-derived CDR1 and CDR2 are MDHEN and SYDVKM. These data are taken from a study of blood T cell repertoires in COVID-19. Looking at the study overall: Material from acute and convalescent COVID-19 was sourced from the United States, Italy and Spain. PBMCs, B-cell-depleted T cells, or T cells were the source of the cDNA or gDNA that made up the material.

In the original analysis: The assay estimated nucleated cells by amplifying reference gene primers. Only in-frame clones appear in the TCRdb table, and some are missing; sequencing was by immunoSEQ multiplex PCR. Clone size and the V and J calls come from that table; the DNA yielded D and trimming. The sample includes around 150,000 clones, about three quarters of them seen just once. J is TRBJ1-2 and V is TRBV28, with D possibly matching TRBD1 (6 bases). This TCR derives from a man in his 60s with acute or convalescent COVID-19. Specimen: peripheral blood. The CDR3 nucleotides read TGTGCCAGCAGTTTATCAGGGGACTATGGCTACACCTTC. This translates into CASSLSGDYGYTF.